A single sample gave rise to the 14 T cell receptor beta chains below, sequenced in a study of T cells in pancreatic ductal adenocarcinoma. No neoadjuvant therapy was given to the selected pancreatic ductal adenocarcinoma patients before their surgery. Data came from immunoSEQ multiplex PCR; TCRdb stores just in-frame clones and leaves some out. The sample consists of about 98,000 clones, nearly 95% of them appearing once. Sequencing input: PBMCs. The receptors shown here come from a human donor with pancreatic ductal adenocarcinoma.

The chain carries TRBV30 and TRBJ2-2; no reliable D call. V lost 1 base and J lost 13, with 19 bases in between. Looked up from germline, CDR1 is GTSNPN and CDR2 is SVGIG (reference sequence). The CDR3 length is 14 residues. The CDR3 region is CAWSGQGPVFALFF. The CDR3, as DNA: TGTGCCTGGAGTGGACAAGGCCCGGTTTTCGCGCTGTTTTTT.

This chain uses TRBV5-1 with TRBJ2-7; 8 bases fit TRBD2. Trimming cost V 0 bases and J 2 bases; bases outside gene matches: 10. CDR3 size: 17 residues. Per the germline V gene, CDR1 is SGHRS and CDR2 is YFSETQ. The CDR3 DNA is TGCGCCAGCAGCTTGGCCGTGGTAGCGGGGTTCCCCTACGAGCAGTACTTC. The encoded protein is CASSLAVVAGFPYEQYF.

This CDR3 reads CAWSATENTEAFF. DNA of the CDR3: TGTGCCTGGAGTGCAACAGAGAACACTGAAGCTTTCTTT. The chain is built from TRBV30 and TRBJ1-1; no clear D gene. Germline V gene data show CDR1 as GTSNPN and CDR2 as SVGIG (reference sequence). There are 13 residues in the CDR3. Trimming left V 1 base short and J 1 base short, with 7 bases between.

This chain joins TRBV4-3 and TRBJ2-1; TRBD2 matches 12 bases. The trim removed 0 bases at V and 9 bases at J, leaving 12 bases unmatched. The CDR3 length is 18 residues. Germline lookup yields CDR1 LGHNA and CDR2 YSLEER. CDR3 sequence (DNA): TGCGCCAGCAGCCAAGAACCCCCTTCTAGCGGGAGGGCCGTTGAGCAGTTCTTC. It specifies CASSQEPPSSGRAVEQFF.

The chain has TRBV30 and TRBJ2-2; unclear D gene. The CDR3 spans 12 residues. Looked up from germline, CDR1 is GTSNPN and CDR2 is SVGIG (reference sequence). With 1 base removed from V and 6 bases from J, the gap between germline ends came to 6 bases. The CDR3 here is CAWSAEPGELFF. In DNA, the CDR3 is TGTGCCTGGAGTGCGGAGCCCGGGGAGCTGTTTTTT. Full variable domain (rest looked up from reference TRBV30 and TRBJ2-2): SQTIHQWPATLVQPVGSPLSLECTVEGTSNPNLYWYRQAAGRGLQLLFYSVGIGQISSEVPQNLSASRPQDRQFILSSKKLLLSDSGFYLCAWSAEPGELFFGEGSRLTVL.

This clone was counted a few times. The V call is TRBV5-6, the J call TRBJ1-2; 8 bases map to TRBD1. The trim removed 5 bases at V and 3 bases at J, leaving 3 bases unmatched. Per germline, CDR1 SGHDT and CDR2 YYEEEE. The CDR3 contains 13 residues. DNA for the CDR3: TGTGCCAGCAGACGGACAGGGCACTATGGCTACACCTTC. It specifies CASRRTGHYGYTF.

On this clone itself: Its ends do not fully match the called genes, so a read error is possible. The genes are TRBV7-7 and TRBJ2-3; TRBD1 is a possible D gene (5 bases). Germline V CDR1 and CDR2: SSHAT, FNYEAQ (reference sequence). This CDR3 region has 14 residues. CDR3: CASSLAGAGDTQYF. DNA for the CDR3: TGTGCTAGCAGCTTAGCTGGGGCAGGGGATACGCAGTATTTT.

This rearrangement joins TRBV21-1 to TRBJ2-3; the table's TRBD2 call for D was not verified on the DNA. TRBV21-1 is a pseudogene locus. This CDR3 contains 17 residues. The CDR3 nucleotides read TGTGCCAGCAGCAAAGGGGGGACTAGCGTTCGCACAGATACGCAGTATTTT. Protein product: CASSKGGTSVRTDTQYF.

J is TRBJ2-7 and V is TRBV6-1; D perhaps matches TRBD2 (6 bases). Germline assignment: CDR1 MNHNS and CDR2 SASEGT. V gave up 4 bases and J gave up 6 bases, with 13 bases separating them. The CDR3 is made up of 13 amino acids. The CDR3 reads CASSGPGRREQYF. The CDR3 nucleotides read TGTGCCAGCAGTGGCCCGGGGAGGCGCGAGCAGTACTTC.

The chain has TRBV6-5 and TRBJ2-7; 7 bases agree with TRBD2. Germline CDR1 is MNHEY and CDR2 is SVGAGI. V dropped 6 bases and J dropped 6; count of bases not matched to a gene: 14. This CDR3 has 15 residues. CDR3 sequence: CASSFGPGGTREQYF. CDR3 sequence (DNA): TGTGCCAGCAGCTTCGGACCGGGAGGTACTCGCGAGCAGTACTTC.

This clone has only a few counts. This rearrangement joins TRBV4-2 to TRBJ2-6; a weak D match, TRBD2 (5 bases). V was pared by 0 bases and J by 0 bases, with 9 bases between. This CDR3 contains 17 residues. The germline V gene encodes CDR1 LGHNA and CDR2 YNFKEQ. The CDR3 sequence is CASSQEDTSSGANVLTF. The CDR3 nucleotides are TGTGCCAGCAGCCAAGAGGATACTAGCTCTGGGGCCAACGTCCTGACTTTC.

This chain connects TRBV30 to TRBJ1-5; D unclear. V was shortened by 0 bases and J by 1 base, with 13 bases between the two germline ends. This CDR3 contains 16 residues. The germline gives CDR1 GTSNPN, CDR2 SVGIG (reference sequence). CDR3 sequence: CAWSVVGSLSNQPQHF. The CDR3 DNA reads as TGTGCCTGGAGTGTAGTGGGTAGCCTGAGCAATCAGCCCCAGCATTTT.

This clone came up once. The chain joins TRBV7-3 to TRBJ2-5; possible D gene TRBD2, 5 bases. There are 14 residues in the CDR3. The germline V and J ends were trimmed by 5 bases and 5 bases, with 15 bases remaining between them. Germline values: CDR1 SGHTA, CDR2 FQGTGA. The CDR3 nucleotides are TGTGCCAGCAGCATAAGGGCCGGGGAGGAGACCCAGTACTTC. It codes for CASSIRAGEETQYF.

DNA for the CDR3: TGTGCCAGCAGCGGGGGGACTAGCGGGAGTTTAAATGAGCAGTTCTTC. It codes for CASSGGTSGSLNEQFF. The chain uses TRBV9 and TRBJ2-1, with 14 bases matching TRBD2. Germline loops: CDR1 SGDLS, CDR2 YYNGEE. V was clipped by 3 bases and J by 7 bases; unmatched bases: 6. The CDR3 covers 16 residues.